This T cell receptor (beta chain) was found in a study of cytomegalovirus exposure and HLA in healthy donors. Study outcomes and limitations: The tendency of first-cohort TCR clusters to co-occur in the roughly 120 validation repertoires was the finding of a later analysis. Rare TCR sequences predominated, though certain public TCRs were found in many donors.

In the case of this clone: The antigen is undetermined.

Sequencing used immunoSEQ multiplex PCR; TCRdb keeps in-frame clones, though not all of them. The sample contains approximately 130,000 clones, 70% to 90% of which appear only once. This CDR3 comprises 14 residues. Germline CDR1 is SEHNR and CDR2 is FQNEAQ (reference sequence). V was shortened by 3 bases and J by 0 bases, with 9 bases between the two germline ends. The V call is TRBV7-9, the J call TRBJ2-7; a weak D match, TRBD2 (6 bases). What was sequenced was PBMCs. The TCR was taken from a young woman in good health and CMV-seronegative. The CDR3 DNA is TGTGCCAGCAGCTTTCGGGAGAGCTCCTACGAGCAGTACTTC. Translation: CASSFRESSYEQYF.